The TCR beta chain under discussion was sequenced for a study of blood T cells in healthy people across ages. General study findings and limits: More naive CD4+ cells and higher diversity were found in long-lived than in aged donors. Age advanced and TCR beta diversity per million T cells fell, roughly linearly.

With regard to this clonotype: Its antigen is unidentified.

The CDR3 length is 17 residues. Germline loops: CDR1 ENHRY, CDR2 SYGVKD. V was clipped by 0 bases and J by 0 bases, with 12 bases between them. The use of a sample-barcoded 5' primer and a J-beta primer mix characterized a second PCR of roughly 6 to 11 cycles. Each CDR3 protein gets one entry after TCRdb re-called the 5' RACE reads with MiXCR. The table shows about 780,000 distinct CDR3 sequences, with about 42% occurring only once. The material sequenced was blood. This rearrangement joins TRBV10-3 to TRBJ1-5; the D is unclear. This sequence originates from a man aged 80 or over in good health. CDR3 region: CAISESEASYSNQPQHF. The DNA of the CDR3 is TGTGCCATCAGTGAGTCGGAGGCCAGCTATAGCAATCAGCCCCAGCATTTT.